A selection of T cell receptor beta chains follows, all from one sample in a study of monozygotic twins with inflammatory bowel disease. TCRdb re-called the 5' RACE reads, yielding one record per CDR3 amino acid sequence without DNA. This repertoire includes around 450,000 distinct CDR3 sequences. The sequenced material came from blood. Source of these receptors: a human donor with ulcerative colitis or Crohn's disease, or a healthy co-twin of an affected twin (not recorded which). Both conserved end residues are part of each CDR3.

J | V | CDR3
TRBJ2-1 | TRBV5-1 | CASSLGGFSYNEQFF
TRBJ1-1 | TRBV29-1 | CIVLLPGTEAFF
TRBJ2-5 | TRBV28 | CASSPSHGGQETQYF
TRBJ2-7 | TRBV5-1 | CASTSGQGYEQYF
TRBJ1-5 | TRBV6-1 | CASSEAQFGQPQHF
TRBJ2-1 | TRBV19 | CASTSGSNEQFF
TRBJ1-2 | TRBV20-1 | CSAREGAGQGYGYTF
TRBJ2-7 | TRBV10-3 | CAIRWTETYEQYF
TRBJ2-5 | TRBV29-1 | CSPLGPGDETQYF
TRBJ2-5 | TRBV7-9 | CASSSIETQYF
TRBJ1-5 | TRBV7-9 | CASSPDRQGLNQPQHF
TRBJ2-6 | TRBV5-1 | CASSPLMGGQRSSGANVLTF
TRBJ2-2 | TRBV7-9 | CASSLLAGVDTGELFF
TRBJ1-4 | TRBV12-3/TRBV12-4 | CASSQSGSTNEKLFF
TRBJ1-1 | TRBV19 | CVSTSSANTEAFF
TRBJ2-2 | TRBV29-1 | CSVEITGELFF
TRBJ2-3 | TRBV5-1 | CASSLEAVPSTDTQYF
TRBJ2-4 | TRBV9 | CASSVGGEPKNIQYF
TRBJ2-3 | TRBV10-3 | CAISESASGSTDTQYF
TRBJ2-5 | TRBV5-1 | CASSSAVGGTQYF
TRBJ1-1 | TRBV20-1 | CSARSVDTEAFF
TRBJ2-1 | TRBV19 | CASREVGSYNEQFF
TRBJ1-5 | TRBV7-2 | CASSLVGQINQPQHF
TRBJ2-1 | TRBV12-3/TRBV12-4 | CASSLGSGSSYNEQFF
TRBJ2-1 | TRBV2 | CASSELQFNEQFF
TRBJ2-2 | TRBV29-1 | CSVMGTGAVGELFF
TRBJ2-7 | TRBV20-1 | CSGSGRAITYEQYF
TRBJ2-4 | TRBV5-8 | CASSLRAAGNIQYF
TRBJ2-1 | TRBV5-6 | CASSLGAEGGYNEQFF
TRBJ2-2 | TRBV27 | CASSAGLAAAGELFF